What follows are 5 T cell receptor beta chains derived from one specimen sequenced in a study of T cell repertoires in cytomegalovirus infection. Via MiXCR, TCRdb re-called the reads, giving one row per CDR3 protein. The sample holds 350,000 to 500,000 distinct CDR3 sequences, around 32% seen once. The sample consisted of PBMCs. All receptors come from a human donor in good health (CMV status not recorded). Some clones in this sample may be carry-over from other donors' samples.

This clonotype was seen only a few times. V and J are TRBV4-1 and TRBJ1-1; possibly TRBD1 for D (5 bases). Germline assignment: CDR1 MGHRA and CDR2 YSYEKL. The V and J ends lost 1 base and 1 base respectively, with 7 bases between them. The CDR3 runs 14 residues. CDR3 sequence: CASSQVDRNTEAFF. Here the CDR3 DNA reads TGCGCCAGCAGCCAAGTCGACAGGAACACTGAAGCTTTCTTT.

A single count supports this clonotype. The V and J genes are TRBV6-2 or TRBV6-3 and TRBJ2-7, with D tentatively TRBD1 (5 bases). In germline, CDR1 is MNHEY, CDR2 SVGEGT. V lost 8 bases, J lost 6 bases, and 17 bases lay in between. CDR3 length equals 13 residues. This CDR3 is CASSDLGLSEQYF. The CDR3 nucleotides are TGTGCCAGCTCCGACCTGGGGCTAAGCGAGCAGTACTTC.

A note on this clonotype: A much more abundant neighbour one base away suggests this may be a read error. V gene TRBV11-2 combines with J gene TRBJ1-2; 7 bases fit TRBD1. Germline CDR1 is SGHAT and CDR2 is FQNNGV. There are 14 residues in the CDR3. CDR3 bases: TGTCCCAGCAGCTTAGACCCGACCAGGGGGGGTTGCACCTTC. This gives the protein CPSSLDPTRGGCTF.

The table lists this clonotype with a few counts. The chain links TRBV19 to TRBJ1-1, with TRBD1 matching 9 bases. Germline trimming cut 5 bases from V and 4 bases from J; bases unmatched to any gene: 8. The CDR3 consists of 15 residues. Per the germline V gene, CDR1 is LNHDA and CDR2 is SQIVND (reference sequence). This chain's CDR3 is CASSPHRGRGTEAFF. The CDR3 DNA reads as TGTGCCAGTAGTCCCCACAGGGGGCGCGGCACTGAAGCTTTCTTT.

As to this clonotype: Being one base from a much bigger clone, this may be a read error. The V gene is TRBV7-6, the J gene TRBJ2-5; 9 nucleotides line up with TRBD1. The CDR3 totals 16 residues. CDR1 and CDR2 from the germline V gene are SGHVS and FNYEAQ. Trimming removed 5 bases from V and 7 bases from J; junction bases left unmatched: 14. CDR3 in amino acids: CASSKPRDRVGVTQYF. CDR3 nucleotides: TGTGCCAGCAGCAAACCCAGGGACAGGGTAGGGGTGACCCAGTACTTC. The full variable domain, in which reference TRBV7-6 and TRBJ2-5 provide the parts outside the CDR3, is GAGVSQSPRYKVTKRGQDVALRCDPISGHVSLYWYRQALGQGPEFLTYFNYEAQQDKSGLPNDRFSAERPEGSISTLTIQRTEQRDSAMYRCASSKPRDRVGVTQYFGPGTRLLVL.